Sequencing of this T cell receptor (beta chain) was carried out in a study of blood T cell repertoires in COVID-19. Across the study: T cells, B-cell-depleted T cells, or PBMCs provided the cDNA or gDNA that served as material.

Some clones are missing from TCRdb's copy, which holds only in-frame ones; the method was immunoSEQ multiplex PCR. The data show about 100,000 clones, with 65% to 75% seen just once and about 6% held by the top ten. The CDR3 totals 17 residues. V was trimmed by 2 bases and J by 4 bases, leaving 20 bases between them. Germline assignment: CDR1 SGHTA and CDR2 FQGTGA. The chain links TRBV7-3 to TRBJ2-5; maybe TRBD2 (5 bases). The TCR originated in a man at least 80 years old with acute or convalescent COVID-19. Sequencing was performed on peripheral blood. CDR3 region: CASSLAALGRGPETQYF. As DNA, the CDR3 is TGTGCCAGCAGCTTAGCCGCGTTGGGCAGAGGGCCAGAGACCCAGTACTTC.